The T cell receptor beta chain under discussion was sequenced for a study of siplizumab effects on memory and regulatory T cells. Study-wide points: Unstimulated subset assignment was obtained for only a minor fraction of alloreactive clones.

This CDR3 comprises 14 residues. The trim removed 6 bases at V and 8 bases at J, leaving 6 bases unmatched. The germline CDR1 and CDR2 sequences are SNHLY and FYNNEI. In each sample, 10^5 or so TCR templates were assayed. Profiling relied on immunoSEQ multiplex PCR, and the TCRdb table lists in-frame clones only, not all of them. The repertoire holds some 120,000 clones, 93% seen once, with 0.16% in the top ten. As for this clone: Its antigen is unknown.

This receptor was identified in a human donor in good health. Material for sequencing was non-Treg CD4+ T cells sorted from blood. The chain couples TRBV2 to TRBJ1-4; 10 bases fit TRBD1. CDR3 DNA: TGTGCCAGCAGCTCCGGGACAGGGGTAGAAAAACTGTTTTTT. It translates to CASSSGTGVEKLFF.